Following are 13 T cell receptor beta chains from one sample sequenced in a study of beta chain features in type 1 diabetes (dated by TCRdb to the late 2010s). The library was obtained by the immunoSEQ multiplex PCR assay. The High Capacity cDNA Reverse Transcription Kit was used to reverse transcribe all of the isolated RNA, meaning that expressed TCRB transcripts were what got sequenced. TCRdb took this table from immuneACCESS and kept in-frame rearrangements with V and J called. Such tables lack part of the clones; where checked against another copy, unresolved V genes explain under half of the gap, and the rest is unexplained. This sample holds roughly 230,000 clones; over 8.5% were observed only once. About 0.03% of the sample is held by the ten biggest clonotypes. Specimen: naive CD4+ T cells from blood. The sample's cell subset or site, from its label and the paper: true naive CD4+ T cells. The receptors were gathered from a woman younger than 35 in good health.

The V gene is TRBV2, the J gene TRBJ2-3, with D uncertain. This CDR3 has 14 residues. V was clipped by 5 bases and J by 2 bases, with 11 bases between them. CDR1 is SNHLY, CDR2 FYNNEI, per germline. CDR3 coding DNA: TGTGCCAGCAGTTCCACTATATCCACAGATACGCAGTATTTT. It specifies CASSSTISTDTQYF. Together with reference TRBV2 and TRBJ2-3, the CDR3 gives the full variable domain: EPEVTQTPSHQVTQMGQEVILRCVPISNHLYFYWYRQILGQKVEFLVSFYNNEISEKSEIFDDQFSVERPDGSNFTLKIRSTKLEDSAMYFCASSSTISTDTQYFGPGTRLTVL.

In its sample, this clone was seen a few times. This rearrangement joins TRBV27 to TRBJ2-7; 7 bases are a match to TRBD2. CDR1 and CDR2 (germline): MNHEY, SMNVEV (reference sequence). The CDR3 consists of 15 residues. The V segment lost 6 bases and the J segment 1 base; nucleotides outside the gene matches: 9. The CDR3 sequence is CASRARLAASYEQYF. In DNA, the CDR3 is TGTGCCAGCAGGGCCAGACTAGCCGCGTCCTACGAGCAGTACTTC.

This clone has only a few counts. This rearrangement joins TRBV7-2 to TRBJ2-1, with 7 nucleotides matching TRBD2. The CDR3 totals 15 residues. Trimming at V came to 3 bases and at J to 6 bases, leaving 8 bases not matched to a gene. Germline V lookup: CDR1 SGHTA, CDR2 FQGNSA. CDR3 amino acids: CASSLSSGLFNEQFF. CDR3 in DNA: TGTGCCAGCAGCTTGAGTAGCGGGCTCTTCAATGAGCAGTTCTTC.

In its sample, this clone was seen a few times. This chain's CDR3 is CASSAGTGRGTEAFF. In DNA, the CDR3 is TGTGCCAGCAGTGCCGGGACAGGACGCGGCACTGAAGCTTTCTTT. This chain uses TRBV6-1 with TRBJ1-1; TRBD1 matches at 8 bases. After removal of 4 bases from V and 4 bases from J, the junction contained 8 bases not matched to a gene. This CDR3 has 15 amino acids. The germline V gene encodes CDR1 MNHNS and CDR2 SASEGT.

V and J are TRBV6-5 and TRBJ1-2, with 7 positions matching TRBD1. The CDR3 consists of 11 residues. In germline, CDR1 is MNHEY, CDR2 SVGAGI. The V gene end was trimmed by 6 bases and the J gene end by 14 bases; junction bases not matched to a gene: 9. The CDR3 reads CASSRDRSWTF. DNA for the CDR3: TGTGCCAGCAGCCGGGACAGATCGTGGACCTTC.

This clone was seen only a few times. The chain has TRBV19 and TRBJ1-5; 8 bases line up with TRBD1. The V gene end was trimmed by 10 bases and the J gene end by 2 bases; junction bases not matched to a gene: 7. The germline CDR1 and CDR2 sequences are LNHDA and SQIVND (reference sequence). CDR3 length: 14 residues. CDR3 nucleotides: TGTGCCACAACGGACAGGGTCGGCAATCAGCCCCAGCATTTT. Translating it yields CATTDRVGNQPQHF. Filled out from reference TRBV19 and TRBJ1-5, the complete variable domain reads DGGITQSPKYLFRKEGQNVTLSCEQNLNHDAMYWYRQDPGQGLRLIYYSQIVNDFQKGDIAEGYSVSREKKESFPLTVTSAQKNPTAFYLCATTDRVGNQPQHFGDGTRLSIL.

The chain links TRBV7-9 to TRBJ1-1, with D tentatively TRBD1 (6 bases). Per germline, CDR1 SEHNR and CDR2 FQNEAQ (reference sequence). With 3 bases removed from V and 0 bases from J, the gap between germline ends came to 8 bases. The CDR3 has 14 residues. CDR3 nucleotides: TGTGCCAGCAGCTTCCAGGGGCTGAACACTGAAGCTTTCTTT. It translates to CASSFQGLNTEAFF.

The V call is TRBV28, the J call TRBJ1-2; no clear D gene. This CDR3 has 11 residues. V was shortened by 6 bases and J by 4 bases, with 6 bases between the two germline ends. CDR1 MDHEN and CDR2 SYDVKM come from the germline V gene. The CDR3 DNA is TGTGCCAGCAGCCGTCCCTATGGCTACACCTTC. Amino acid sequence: CASSRPYGYTF.

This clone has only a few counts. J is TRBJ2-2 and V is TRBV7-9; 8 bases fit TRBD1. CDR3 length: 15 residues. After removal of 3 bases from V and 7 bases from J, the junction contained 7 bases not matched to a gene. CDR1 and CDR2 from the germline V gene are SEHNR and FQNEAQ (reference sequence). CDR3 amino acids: CASSLSGGAGGELFF. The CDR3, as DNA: TGTGCCAGCAGCTTGTCAGGGGGCGCAGGCGGGGAGCTGTTTTTT.

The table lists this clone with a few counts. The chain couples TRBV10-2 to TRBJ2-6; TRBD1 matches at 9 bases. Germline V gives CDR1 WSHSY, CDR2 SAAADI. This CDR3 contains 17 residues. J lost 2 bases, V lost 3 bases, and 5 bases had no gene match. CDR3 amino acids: CASSDRTGVPGANVLTF. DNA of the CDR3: TGCGCCAGCAGTGACAGGACAGGGGTTCCTGGGGCCAACGTCCTGACTTTC.

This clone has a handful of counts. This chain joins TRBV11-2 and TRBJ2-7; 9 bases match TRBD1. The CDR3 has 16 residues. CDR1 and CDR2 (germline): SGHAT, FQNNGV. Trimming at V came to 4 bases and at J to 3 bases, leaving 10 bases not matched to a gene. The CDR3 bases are TGTGCCAGCAGCTCCTACAGGGGGCGATCCATCTACGAGCAGTACTTC. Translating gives CASSSYRGRSIYEQYF.

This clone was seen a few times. CDR3 nucleotides: TGTGCCAGTAGTCCCGACCGGGGTTCTCAGCCCCAGCATTTT. Protein: CASSPDRGSQPQHF. V usage is TRBV19 and J usage is TRBJ1-5, with D hard to call. The germline V gene encodes CDR1 LNHDA and CDR2 SQIVND (reference sequence). The CDR3 has 14 amino acids. Trimming removed 5 bases from V and 6 bases from J, with 14 bases in between.

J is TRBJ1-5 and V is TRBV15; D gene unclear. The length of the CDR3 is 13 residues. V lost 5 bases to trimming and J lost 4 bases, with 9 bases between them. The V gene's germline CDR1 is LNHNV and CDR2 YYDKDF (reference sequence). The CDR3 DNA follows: TGTGCCACCAGCTCTTTATTAAATCAGCCCCAGCATTTT. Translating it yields CATSSLLNQPQHF.